This TCR beta chain was identified in a study of T cell responses to AZD1222 COVID-19 vaccine. This clone appeared once. What it binds is not known. Trimming shortened V by 8 bases and J by 2 bases, and 9 bases separated the two germline ends. In germline, CDR1 is LNHNV, CDR2 YYDKDF (reference sequence). The CDR3 length is 12 residues. Profiling relied on immunoSEQ multiplex PCR, and the TCRdb table lists in-frame clones only, not all of them. This sample carries roughly 200,000 clones, approximately 94% of them seen once, and the ten largest clones take about 1.5%. Study outcomes and limitations: Baseline seropositivity characterized only a handful of AZD1222 recipients. When two AZD1222 doses had been given, Spike-specific TCR breadth and depth rose.

The material was peripheral blood, obtained 28 days after the second dose of the MenACWY control vaccine. The receptor was derived from an adult who received the MenACWY meningococcal vaccine as a control. The chain recombines TRBV15 with TRBJ1-1, with D possibly being TRBD1 (5 bases). The CDR3: CATGTANTEAFF. The DNA for the CDR3 is TGTGCCACCGGGACGGCAAACACTGAAGCTTTCTTT.